A selection of T cell receptor beta chains follows, all from one sample in a study of shared clonotypes between healthy human individuals. TCRdb's copy holds only in-frame clones and misses some; the assay was immunoSEQ multiplex PCR. The sample includes 2 million to 2.5 million clones, over 90% of them seen just once. Sequenced material: naive CD4+ T cells from PBMCs. These receptors came from a young man in good health. Some clones in this sample may be carry-over from other donors' samples. Each CDR3 is given with its conserved first and last residue. A D gene is named only where the DNA matches it firmly. Expanded clones get a size class; other rows say once, few or many, or leave the size out.

CDR3 protein: CASSIEGGSYEQYF
CDR3 DNA: TGTGCCAGTAGTATAGAGGGCGGCTCCTACGAGCAGTACTTC
V gene: TRBV19
D gene: -
J gene: TRBJ2-7
clone size: -

CDR3 protein: CASSTTGYEQYF
CDR3 DNA: TGTGCCAGCAGTACGACAGGATACGAGCAGTACTTC
V gene: TRBV28
D gene: -
J gene: TRBJ2-7
clone size: -

CDR3 protein: CASLRGRRPGELFF
CDR3 DNA: TGTGCCAGCTTACGGGGGCGGAGACCCGGGGAGCTGTTTTTT
V gene: TRBV6-6
D gene: -
J gene: TRBJ2-2
clone size: -

CDR3 protein: CASSLGASLSSYEQYF
CDR3 DNA: TGTGCCAGCAGCTTAGGCGCCTCCCTAAGCTCCTACGAGCAGTACTTC
V gene: TRBV5-4
D gene: -
J gene: TRBJ2-7
clone size: -

CDR3 protein: CASSQSLRPPQSGSYEQYF
CDR3 DNA: TGCGCCAGCAGTCAATCGCTCAGGCCCCCCCAGAGCGGGAGCTACGAGCAGTACTTC
V gene: TRBV23-1
D gene: TRBD2
J gene: TRBJ2-7
clone size: -

CDR3 protein: CASSFTGGGGTEAFF
CDR3 DNA: TGTGCCAGCAGCTTTACAGGCGGCGGGGGCACTGAAGCTTTCTTT
V gene: TRBV9
D gene: -
J gene: TRBJ1-1
clone size: -

CDR3 protein: CASSPSGQSYNEQFF
CDR3 DNA: TGTGCCAGCAGCCCTAGCGGTCAGTCCTACAATGAGCAGTTCTTC
V gene: TRBV7-2
D gene: TRBD2
J gene: TRBJ2-1
clone size: -

CDR3 protein: CASSLRTGLYSNQPQHF
CDR3 DNA: TGTGCCAGCAGTTTGAGGACAGGGCTTTATAGCAATCAGCCCCAGCATTTT
V gene: TRBV28
D gene: TRBD1
J gene: TRBJ1-5
clone size: -

CDR3 protein: CASRKSTGTGDTEAFF
CDR3 DNA: TGCGCCAGCAGGAAATCTACCGGGACAGGGGACACTGAAGCTTTCTTT
V gene: TRBV5-1
D gene: TRBD1
J gene: TRBJ1-1
clone size: -

CDR3 protein: CASSTSGDNEQFF
CDR3 DNA: TGTGCCAGCAGCACCTCGGGGGACAATGAGCAGTTCTTC
V gene: TRBV7-3
D gene: -
J gene: TRBJ2-1
clone size: once

CDR3 protein: CASSLRGIQYF
CDR3 DNA: TGTGCCAGCAGTTTACGGGGAATTCAGTACTTC
V gene: TRBV28
D gene: -
J gene: TRBJ2-4
clone size: -